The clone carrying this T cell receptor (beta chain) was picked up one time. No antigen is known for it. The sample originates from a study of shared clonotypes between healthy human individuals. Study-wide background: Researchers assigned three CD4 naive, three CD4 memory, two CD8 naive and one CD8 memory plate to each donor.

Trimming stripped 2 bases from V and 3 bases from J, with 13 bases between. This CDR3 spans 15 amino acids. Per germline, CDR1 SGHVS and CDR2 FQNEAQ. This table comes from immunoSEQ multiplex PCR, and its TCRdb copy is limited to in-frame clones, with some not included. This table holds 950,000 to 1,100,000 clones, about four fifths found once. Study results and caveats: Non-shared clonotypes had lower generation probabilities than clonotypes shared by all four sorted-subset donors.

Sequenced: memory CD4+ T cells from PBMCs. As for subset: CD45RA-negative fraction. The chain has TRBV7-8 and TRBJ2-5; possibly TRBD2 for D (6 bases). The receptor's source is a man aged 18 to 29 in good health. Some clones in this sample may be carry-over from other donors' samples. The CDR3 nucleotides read TGTGCCAGCAGCTTACTTGGGACTCAAAAAGAGACCCAGTACTTC. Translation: CASSLLGTQKETQYF.